One sample yielded the 13 T cell receptor beta chains listed below, sequenced in a study of T-cell reconstitution after alpha-beta-depleted transplantation in children. Preparing the TCRbeta library involved the use of unique molecular identifiers. TCRdb reprocessed the PCR reads with MiXCR, giving one entry per CDR3 protein. The sample shows just under 150,000 distinct CDR3 sequences, 7.5% to 9% of them seen only once. Sequenced material: PBMCs, mostly from graft donor cells, taken 180 days after TCRalphabeta/CD19-depleted stem cell transplant. These receptors were taken from a female patient aged 2 to 10 who had a stem cell transplant for congenital amegakaryocytic thrombocytopenia, so the T cells may come from the graft donor.

This clonotype appeared many times. The chain couples TRBV5-1 to TRBJ2-7; TRBD1 aligns across 8 bases. Germline CDR1 reads SGHRS; CDR2 reads YFSETQ. Unmatched junction bases numbered 9, after V lost 1 base and J lost 3 bases. The CDR3 consists of 16 residues. The CDR3 nucleotides read TGCGCCAGCAGCTTGAGGATGGACAGGGCAATCTACGAGCAGTACTTC. Its translation is CASSLRMDRAIYEQYF.

A few counts support this clonotype. The rearrangement links TRBV5-1 to TRBJ2-5, with 9 bases identical to TRBD1. The CDR3 contains 16 residues. V shed 0 bases, J shed 7 bases, and the junction held 10 bases outside the gene matches. Germline values: CDR1 SGHRS, CDR2 YFSETQ. The CDR3 here is CASSLAPGQGRMTQYF. The CDR3 DNA reads TGCGCCAGCAGCTTGGCCCCGGGACAGGGTAGGATGACCCAGTACTTC.

This clonotype was seen at least ten times. The chain employs TRBV29-1 and TRBJ1-4, with D perhaps matching TRBD1 (6 bases). The CDR3 is 13 amino acids. With 4 bases removed from V and 5 bases from J, the gap between germline ends came to 11 bases. The germline gives CDR1 SQVTM, CDR2 ANQGSEA. The CDR3 loop reads CSVGATGNEKLFF. The CDR3 DNA reads as TGCAGCGTTGGAGCAACAGGGAATGAAAAACTGTTTTTT.

This clonotype has a count of ten or more. CDR3: CATSRKPGLAGLNEQFF. The CDR3 DNA reads TGTGCCACCAGCAGAAAACCGGGACTAGCGGGACTCAATGAGCAGTTCTTC. The chain joins TRBV15 to TRBJ2-1; 13 bases map to TRBD2. Trimming removed 2 bases from V and 6 bases from J; junction bases left unmatched: 7. CDR1 and CDR2 from the germline V gene are LNHNV and YYDKDF (reference sequence). This CDR3 spans 17 amino acids.

This clonotype has ten or more counts. The rearrangement uses TRBV20-1 and TRBJ2-3; TRBD2 aligns across 13 bases. The CDR3 runs to 16 residues. Trimming at V came to 4 bases and at J to 5 bases, leaving 9 bases not matched to a gene. Germline CDR1 DFQATT, CDR2 SNEGSKA (reference sequence). DNA for the CDR3: TGCAGTGCTACTCCGGGACTAGCGGGATTTAAAGATACGCAGTATTTT. It encodes CSATPGLAGFKDTQYF.

In its sample, this clonotype was seen many times. The V and J genes are TRBV7-2 and TRBJ1-2; TRBD1 matches 9 bases. The CDR3 consists of 15 residues. J was trimmed by 4 bases and V by 1 base; bases with no gene match: 4. Germline CDR1 reads SGHTA; CDR2 reads FQGNSA. The CDR3 region is CASSLGDRGGYGYTF. CDR3 nucleotides: TGTGCCAGCAGCTTAGGCGACAGGGGGGGCTATGGCTACACCTTC.

V gene TRBV5-5 combines with J gene TRBJ2-1; 13 nucleotides line up with TRBD2. V trimming: 4 bases; J trimming: 1 base; junction bases outside the gene matches: 8. The CDR3 spans 18 residues. Per germline, CDR1 SGHKS and CDR2 YYEKEE (reference sequence). CDR3 DNA: TGTGCCAGCAGCCCCGGGACTAGCGGGGTAGGATCCTACAATGAGCAGTTCTTC. It codes for CASSPGTSGVGSYNEQFF.

This clonotype was counted a few times. V usage is TRBV12-3 or TRBV12-4 and J usage is TRBJ1-2; maybe TRBD1 (6 bases). The CDR3 has 14 residues. V lost 3 bases and J 8 bases, leaving 16 bases between the germline ends. The chain's CDR3 is CASSFILGAQGYTF. CDR3 coding DNA: TGTGCCAGCAGTTTCATTCTGGGGGCGCAAGGCTACACCTTC.

The chain uses TRBV20-1 and TRBJ2-7; D is unclear. This CDR3 contains 15 residues. Germline CDR1 reads DFQATT; CDR2 reads SNEGSKA (reference sequence). V shed 1 base and J shed 3 bases, with 16 bases lying between them. This chain's CDR3 is CSARVLRQALYEQYF. The CDR3 DNA is TGCAGTGCTAGAGTACTCCGTCAGGCCCTCTACGAGCAGTACTTC.

This clonotype was detected many times. This chain uses TRBV7-3 with TRBJ1-1, with D possibly being TRBD1 (5 bases). Germline V gene sequence: CDR1 SGHTA, CDR2 FQGTGA. The CDR3 extends over 13 amino acids. Trimming took off 5 bases at V and 8 bases at J, with 15 bases between the two ends. Here the CDR3 reads CASSPDYDREAFF. The CDR3 bases are TGTGCCAGCAGCCCAGATTACGACAGAGAAGCTTTCTTT.

This clonotype occurred many times. V is TRBV5-1 and J is TRBJ2-1, with 9 positions matching TRBD2. Trimming cost V 0 bases and J 4 bases; bases outside gene matches: 8. The germline CDR1 and CDR2 sequences are SGHRS and YFSETQ. The CDR3 is 17 amino acids. CDR3: CASSLALAGERYNEQFF. For the CDR3, the DNA is TGCGCCAGCAGCTTGGCTTTAGCGGGGGAGAGGTACAATGAGCAGTTCTTC.

Ten or more counts support this clonotype. The genes are TRBV10-3 and TRBJ2-7; 8 positions agree with TRBD2. Germline V gene data show CDR1 as ENHRY and CDR2 as SYGVKD. The length of the CDR3 is 12 residues. V trimming: 11 bases; J trimming: 0 bases; junction bases outside the gene matches: 3. The CDR3 nucleotides are TGTGCCGGAGCGGGAGACTCCTACGAGCAGTACTTC. This translates into CAGAGDSYEQYF.

This clonotype was observed a handful of times. The J gene is TRBJ2-7, the V gene TRBV7-9; TRBD2 matches at 8 bases. The length of the CDR3 is 14 residues. Germline CDR1 is SEHNR and CDR2 is FQNEAQ (reference sequence). J gave up 0 bases and V 5 bases, and 3 bases lay outside the gene matches. The DNA for the CDR3 is TGTGCCAGCAGCGCAAGCGGGAGCTCCTACGAGCAGTACTTC. Translating it yields CASSASGSSYEQYF. Filled out from reference TRBV7-9 and TRBJ2-7, the complete variable domain reads DTGVSQNPRHKITKRGQNVTFRCDPISEHNRLYWYRQTLGQGPEFLTYFQNEAQLEKSRLLSDRFSAERPKGSFSTLEIQRTEQGDSAMYLCASSASGSSYEQYFGPGTRLTVT.